A single sample is the source of the 17 T cell receptor beta chains below, sequenced in a study of blood T cells in healthy people across ages (dated by TCRdb to the mid-2010s). The receptor library was made with 5' RACE. Sequencing took place on an Illumina HiSeq 2500. The second PCR ran for roughly 6 to 11 cycles and used a J-beta primer mix along with a sample-barcoded 5' primer. In TCRdb, the public reads were trimmed at Q25 with fastp and aligned with MiXCR, with productive beta chains retained. Rows with one shared CDR3 protein collapse into an entry with the most common genes and DNA. The sample table shows around 520,000 distinct CDR3 sequences, and about a quarter are seen once. Of the sample, 3.6% is held by the ten largest clones. The same data also contributed to another study, on T cells of mothers and their children.

The sequencing input was blood. Receptors originate from a boy aged 2 to 10 in good health.

The genes are TRBV11-2 and TRBJ1-1; the D is unclear. V lost 0 bases, J lost 6 bases, and 5 bases lay in between. The CDR3 is 12 amino acids. Germline CDR1 SGHAT, CDR2 FQNNGV. CDR3 protein: CASSLERSEAFF. For the CDR3, the DNA is TGTGCCAGCAGCTTAGAACGGTCTGAAGCTTTCTTT.

This clonotype was counted a few times. The chain recombines TRBV12-3 or TRBV12-4 with TRBJ2-5, with a weak D call TRBD1 (6 bases). CDR3 length: 13 residues. The V gene lost 6 bases and the J gene lost 5 bases, with 13 bases spanning the gap. Here the CDR3 DNA reads TGTGCCAGCAGCATACAGGGTTGGGAGACCCAGTACTTC. Amino acids: CASSIQGWETQYF.

The rearrangement uses TRBV7-8 and TRBJ2-5; TRBD2 agrees at 7 bases. V gave up 1 base and J gave up 4 bases; unmatched junction bases: 9. Germline-derived CDR1 and CDR2 are SGHVS and FQNEAQ. The CDR3 totals 16 residues. The DNA for the CDR3 is TGTGCCAGCAGCTTAGGTGGACTAGGCCTCGGAGAGACCCAGTACTTC. This translates into CASSLGGLGLGETQYF.

This clonotype was observed a handful of times. The chain uses TRBV7-2 and TRBJ1-3, with 7 bases that match TRBD1. The junction had 4 bases not matched to a gene; V was cut back by 5 bases and J by 0 bases. CDR1 and CDR2 (germline): SGHTA, FQGNSA. CDR3 length: 15 amino acids. The CDR3 DNA follows: TGTGCCAGCAGCCTGGGACAGATCTCTGGAAACACCATATATTTT. Its protein product is CASSLGQISGNTIYF.

This clonotype has only a few counts. The chain combines TRBV2 with TRBJ2-5; 9 positions agree with TRBD1. Gene TRBJ2-7 matches the end of the DNA better, so the J call may be wrong. This CDR3 has 16 amino acids. Germline CDR1 SNHLY, CDR2 FYNNEI. CDR3 loop: CASSAVREQGANEQYF. The CDR3 coding sequence is TGTGCCAGCAGTGCCGTTCGGGAACAGGGGGCCAACGAGCAGTACTTC.

The chain joins TRBV30 to TRBJ1-1, with TRBD1 identical over 8 bases. Looked up from germline, CDR1 is GTSNPN and CDR2 is SVGIG (reference sequence). There are 16 residues in the CDR3. The V gene end was trimmed by 3 bases and the J gene end by 2 bases; junction bases not matched to a gene: 11. The CDR3 region is CAWSRPDRGQNTEAFF. In nucleotides, the CDR3 is TGTGCCTGGAGCCGACCCGACAGGGGACAAAACACTGAAGCTTTCTTT.

The chain joins TRBV7-8 to TRBJ2-5, with TRBD2 identical over 10 bases. The trim removed 5 bases at V and 3 bases at J, leaving 6 bases unmatched. The CDR3 totals 15 residues. Per germline, CDR1 SGHVS and CDR2 FQNEAQ. Here the CDR3 reads CASSQLAGVEETQYF. The CDR3 region has the DNA TGTGCCAGCAGCCAGCTAGCGGGGGTCGAAGAGACCCAGTACTTC.

This clonotype was seen repeatedly, ten times or more. The V and J genes are TRBV3-1 and TRBJ2-3, with 11 nucleotides matching TRBD2. Per the germline V gene, CDR1 is LGHDT and CDR2 is YNNKEL (reference sequence). The CDR3 totals 15 residues. J gave up 2 bases and V 4 bases, and 2 bases lay outside the gene matches. CDR3 DNA sequence: TGTGCCAGCAGCCCGACTAGCGGGGTCACAGATACGCAGTATTTT. Its translation: CASSPTSGVTDTQYF.

The sample holds a few counts of this clonotype. This chain connects TRBV29-1 to TRBJ2-7, with D tentatively TRBD2 (5 bases). Trimming shortened V by 7 bases and J by 0 bases, and 10 bases separated the two germline ends. The CDR3 sequence is 12 residues long. CDR1 and CDR2 from the germline V gene are SQVTM and ANQGSEA. CDR3 nucleotide sequence: TGCAGCGCGAGGGTCAACTCCTACGAGCAGTACTTC. It codes for CSARVNSYEQYF.

For the CDR3, the DNA is TGTGCCAGCACCTCCGGGACAGGGCTTGGCTACGAGCAGTACTTC. This sequence encodes CASTSGTGLGYEQYF. The chain links TRBV7-9 to TRBJ2-5; 9 nucleotides align to TRBD1. The J call could be wrong; TRBJ2-7 is a better fit for the DNA end. The germline V gene has CDR1 SEHNR and CDR2 FQNEAQ (reference sequence). The CDR3 has 15 residues.

This clonotype has a handful of counts. The chain uses TRBV6-2 or TRBV6-3 and TRBJ1-2; 8 bases line up with TRBD1. Germline V CDR1 and CDR2: MNHEY, SVGEGT. CDR3 length: 16 residues. V gave up 6 bases and J gave up 4 bases; unmatched junction bases: 13. Here the CDR3 DNA reads TGTGCCAGCAGGAGACCCGGACAGGGTTCGGCCTATGGCTACACCTTC. Amino acid sequence: CASRRPGQGSAYGYTF.

Written as DNA, the CDR3 is TGCAGTGCTAGATCCCTAGTGGGGGCCTCCTACGAGCAGTACTTC. Encoded protein: CSARSLVGASYEQYF. The rearrangement links TRBV20-1 to TRBJ2-7, with D possibly being TRBD1 (6 bases). Looked up from germline, CDR1 is DFQATT and CDR2 is SNEGSKA (reference sequence). Trimming removed 2 bases from V and 0 bases from J, with 14 bases in between. The CDR3 sequence is 15 residues long.

This clonotype was counted a single time. V and J are TRBV7-7 and TRBJ2-1, with D possibly being TRBD1 or TRBD2 (5 bases each). Germline loops: CDR1 SSHAT, CDR2 FNYEAQ (reference sequence). The CDR3 totals 13 residues. Trimming removed 1 base from V and 10 bases from J, with 11 bases in between. The CDR3 region is CASSLGWDGEQFF. The DNA of the CDR3 is TGTGCCAGCAGCTTAGGTTGGGACGGAGAGCAGTTCTTC.

The chain combines TRBV3-1 with TRBJ2-1; TRBD2 matches at 13 bases. CDR1 and CDR2 (germline): LGHDT, YNNKEL (reference sequence). V shed 5 bases, J shed 8 bases, and the junction held 15 bases outside the gene matches. CDR3 length: 18 residues. The CDR3 DNA sequence: TGTGCCAGCAGCTCAACCTGGTCACTAGCGGGGGGGAGGTATGAGCAGTTCTTC. It specifies CASSSTWSLAGGRYEQFF.

The gene calls are TRBV6-2 or TRBV6-3 and TRBJ2-7, with D possibly matching TRBD2 (6 bases). Deletions cut 7 bases from V and 2 bases from J, with 21 bases between. Germline V gene sequence: CDR1 MNHEY, CDR2 SVGEGT. This CDR3 spans 16 amino acids. CDR3 DNA sequence: TGTGCCAGCAAGGTCGGGGGAGCCTCAGGGCCCTACGAGCAGTACTTC. As protein: CASKVGGASGPYEQYF.

The chain recombines TRBV12-3 or TRBV12-4 with TRBJ2-2; D is possibly TRBD1 or TRBD2 (6 bases each). CDR3 length: 15 amino acids. Trimming stripped 3 bases from V and 8 bases from J, with 16 bases between. CDR3 sequence (DNA): TGTGCCAGCAGTTTGTCTGGGGGGCCGCTAGGGGAGCTGTTTTTT. It translates to CASSLSGGPLGELFF.

In this sample, this clonotype turned up a few times. V usage is TRBV6-1 and J usage is TRBJ2-3; 11 bases line up with TRBD1. Germline V gene data show CDR1 as MNHNS and CDR2 as SASEGT. The CDR3 is 15 residues long. V lost 2 bases to trimming and J lost 3 bases; unmatched junction nucleotides: 1. CDR3 protein: CASSERDRGTDTQYF. CDR3 bases: TGTGCCAGCAGTGAACGGGACAGGGGGACAGATACGCAGTATTTT.